The entry below gives a single TCR beta chain sequence along with its context. This clone was seen more than once but under ten times. This clone's antigen is unknown. Here, both gene names and germline sequences come from the mouse. The read ends 4 residues shy of where the CDR3 ends; the end is completed using the germline J gene. This record belongs to a study of CD8+ T cells in alopecia areata (dated 2018 in TCRdb). About the investigation overall: Skin from C3H/HeJ donors with spontaneous alopecia (roughly 6-13 months old) was grafted onto female C3H/HeJ recipients that were roughly 7-11 weeks old. The study used high-throughput TCRbeta sequencing to examine T cell clonal expansion in alopecia areata, in both the C3H/HeJ mouse model and human patients. Scalp tissue and sorted CD4+ and CD8+ peripheral blood T cells from patchy and totalis/universalis alopecia areata patients and from healthy controls were covered by human TCRbeta sequencing. Scalp clonality was compared across normal scalp (n=4), patchy alopecia areata scalp (n=8), and alopecia totalis/universalis scalp (n=8). RNA was extracted with the PAXgene miRNA kit for fixed scalp, the miRNeasy kit for PBMCs, and the RNeasy kit for mouse skin. immunoSEQ multiplex PCR using 35 Vbeta forward primers and 13 Jbeta reverse primers was used to amplify TCRbeta CDR3 regions.

Study-level results and caveats: Scalp TCR repertoire analysis is complicated because resident alphabeta T cells in normal human skin are also sequenced, whereas mouse skin is dominated by gammadelta T cells. Lesional scalp, especially in alopecia totalis/universalis, showed higher clonality and more expanded CD8+ clones than normal scalp, suggesting antigenic drive. Shared TCR sequences between patients were less evident than in mice, which may be partly attributable to HLA diversity in the patient population.

The method was the immunoSEQ multiplex PCR assay. RNA was extracted from all samples and reverse transcribed into cDNA as template for TCR sequencing. SuperScript III was used to make first-strand cDNA, primed with a 2:1 mix of oligo-dT and random hexamers. A synthetic immune receptor repertoire was used to measure amplification bias, and any remaining bias was corrected computationally. Libraries were sequenced on Illumina HiSeq with 60 bp reads covering the CDR3, read from J toward V. For the original study's pipeline: Raw reads were preprocessed to remove errors, and CDR3 was defined by IMGT conventions from the conserved cysteine to phenylalanine. Clonality was calculated as 1 minus Shannon entropy normalized by log2 of the number of productive unique TCRs. Whether scalp clones were CD4 or CD8 was inferred by matching scalp TCRbeta sequences against CD4 and CD8 repertoires sorted from blood. As stored in TCRdb, this immuneACCESS dataset retains in-frame rearrangements with V and J assigned. A fraction of the clones does not appear; measured against another copy, unresolved V genes explain less than half of the discrepancy, and the remainder lacks a known reason. That table is the source of V, J and clone size, and D and trimming were worked out from the DNA. In this sample the table shows around 300,000 clones, and no singletons are among them. The ten largest clones represent 1.2% of the sample.

The CDR1 and CDR2 encoded by the germline V gene are SGHDT and FRDEAV. Trimming leaves V shorter by 5 bases and J shorter by 0 bases, with the junction holding 0 bases beyond the gene matches. Inclusive of the bounding cysteine and phenylalanine, the CDR3 is 13 residues long. Sequencing covers 27 bases of the CDR3, shown here with the frame starting at base 1. Cells from mouse cutaneous lymph nodes were pooled, stained for CD4, CD8alpha, NKG2D, NKG2ACE and other markers, and then sorted on a BD Influx. The sequence links TRBV14 to TRBJ2-5, with 7 junctional bases fitting TRBD2. Material: CD4+ T cells sorted from a lymph node. This clonotype was sampled from a C3H/HeJ mouse with alopecia areata. In terms of MHC, this strain is H2-k. This receptor has the CDR3 CASSWGNQDTQYF. CDR3 DNA, as far as it was read: TGTGCCAGCAGCTGGGGGAACCAAGAC.